The 29 T cell receptor beta chains below come from one sample, sequenced in a study of blood T cell repertoires in COVID-19. Method: immunoSEQ multiplex PCR; TCRdb's copy keeps in-frame clones and lacks some. The sample shows 170,000 or so clones, about 90% of them seen only once. Sequences were obtained from PBMCs or T cells enriched from blood (not recorded which). All receptors derive from a woman aged 45-65 years who had recovered from COVID-19.

The J gene is TRBJ2-7, the V gene TRBV2, with TRBD2 as a possible D gene (6 bases). The CDR3 loop spans 12 amino acids. With 8 bases removed from V and 3 bases from J, the gap between germline ends came to 11 bases. CDR1 and CDR2 from the germline V gene are SNHLY and FYNNEI. CDR3 DNA: TGTGCCAGCGGGGGGACCATCTACGAGCAGTACTTC. Translation: CASGGTIYEQYF. Full variable domain (missing parts from reference TRBV2 and TRBJ2-7): EPEVTQTPSHQVTQMGQEVILRCVPISNHLYFYWYRQILGQKVEFLVSFYNNEISEKSEIFDDQFSVERPDGSNFTLKIRSTKLEDSAMYFCASGGTIYEQYFGPGTRLTVT.

This clone was found once. This chain joins TRBV19 and TRBJ1-1; 10 positions agree with TRBD1. Germline loops: CDR1 LNHDA, CDR2 SQIVND (reference sequence). The CDR3 extends over 13 amino acids. The V segment lost 9 bases and the J segment 6 bases; nucleotides outside the gene matches: 7. The CDR3, as DNA: TGTGCCAGCATGACAGGGGGCAACGCTGAAGCTTTCTTT. This codes for CASMTGGNAEAFF.

CDR3 DNA: TGTGCCAGCAGCCAAGTGGACAGGGATGGCTACACCTTC. It specifies CASSQVDRDGYTF. The J gene is TRBJ1-2, the V gene TRBV3-1 (or the pseudogene TRBV3-2); 8 bases map to TRBD1. Trimming took 1 base from V and 6 from J; bases not matched to a gene: 1. The CDR3 totals 13 residues. Germline V CDR1 and CDR2: LGHDT, YNNKEL (reference sequence).

The chain couples TRBV6-6 to TRBJ2-7; the match to TRBD2 covers 7 bases. CDR3 length equals 17 residues. Germline CDR1 MNHNY, CDR2 SVGAGI (reference sequence). V was clipped by 5 bases and J by 0 bases; unmatched bases: 13. In DNA form, the CDR3 reads TGTGCCAGCAGTCCCCGAAGGCTATTAGCGGGCTCCTACGAGCAGTACTTC. It specifies CASSPRRLLAGSYEQYF.

The chain combines TRBV11-2 with TRBJ2-1, with 9 bases lining up with TRBD2. After removal of 5 bases from V and 6 bases from J, the junction contained 8 bases not matched to a gene. Germline V gives CDR1 SGHAT, CDR2 FQNNGV. There are 15 residues in the CDR3. The CDR3 loop is CASSQLAGVSNEQFF. The CDR3 coding sequence is TGTGCCAGCAGCCAACTAGCGGGTGTGAGCAATGAGCAGTTCTTC.

The J gene is TRBJ1-3, the V gene TRBV5-6, with a possible D match to TRBD1 (5 bases). Germline CDR1 and CDR2: SGHDT and YYEEEE. This CDR3 contains 14 residues. V was shortened by 5 bases and J by 2 bases, with 11 bases between the two germline ends. CDR3 residues: CASSLRTPGNTIYF. The CDR3 nucleotides read TGTGCCAGCAGTTTGCGGACACCTGGAAACACCATATATTTT.

The chain combines TRBV7-9 with TRBJ1-6; a possible D gene is TRBD1 (5 bases). Germline V gene sequence: CDR1 SEHNR, CDR2 FQNEAQ (reference sequence). CDR3 length: 15 residues. V lost 6 bases to trimming and J lost 7 bases, with 16 bases between them. CDR3 DNA sequence: TGTGCCAGCAGTGACAGCAATCAGGTGAATTCACCCCTCCACTTT. It encodes CASSDSNQVNSPLHF.

This sequence joins TRBV7-9 and TRBJ1-3; D is uncertain. CDR1 and CDR2 from the germline V gene are SEHNR and FQNEAQ (reference sequence). The CDR3 extends over 16 amino acids. The V gene lost 1 base and the J gene lost 0 bases, with 10 bases spanning the gap. CDR3 DNA sequence: TGTGCCAGCAGCTTAGTTGCGGTTAGCTCTGGAAACACCATATATTTT. It encodes CASSLVAVSSGNTIYF.

The genes are TRBV19 and TRBJ2-2; the D gene is possibly TRBD1 (6 bases). This CDR3 is 17 amino acids long. V was shortened by 4 bases and J by 0 bases, with 15 bases between the two germline ends. Germline loops: CDR1 LNHDA, CDR2 SQIVND (reference sequence). The CDR3 loop is CASSRPLGAPNTGELFF. The CDR3 bases are TGTGCCAGTAGTAGACCTTTGGGGGCTCCGAACACCGGGGAGCTGTTTTTT.

V usage is TRBV6-2 or TRBV6-3 and J usage is TRBJ1-2; no firm D call. The CDR3 runs to 14 residues. Trimming removed 1 base from V and 3 bases from J, with 9 bases in between. Germline V gene lookup returns CDR1 MNHEY and CDR2 SVGEGT. This CDR3 is CASSYFPGYYGYTF. The DNA of the CDR3 is TGTGCCAGCAGTTACTTCCCGGGGTACTATGGCTACACCTTC.

The gene calls are TRBV2 and TRBJ2-4, with 8 positions matching TRBD2. Per germline, CDR1 SNHLY and CDR2 FYNNEI. Trimming removed 4 bases from V and 5 bases from J; junction bases left unmatched: 4. The CDR3 is 14 amino acids. CDR3 DNA sequence: TGTGCCAGCAGTGGTGGGCGGGAGGAAAACATTCAGTACTTC. It specifies CASSGGREENIQYF.

The rearrangement joins TRBV12-3 or TRBV12-4 to TRBJ1-3; D gene uncertain. V was trimmed by 6 bases and J by 1 base, leaving 7 bases between them. The CDR3 totals 13 residues. The CDR3 loop is CASRRQSGNTIYF. The CDR3 coding sequence is TGTGCCAGCAGGCGACAATCTGGAAACACCATATATTTT.

The J gene is TRBJ1-2, the V gene TRBV5-4; 12 bases align to TRBD1. Trimming removed 4 bases from V and 7 bases from J; junction bases left unmatched: 8. Germline V CDR1 and CDR2: SGHNT, YYREEE (reference sequence). The length of the CDR3 is 15 residues. CDR3 region: CASSGPGQGAGGYTF. The CDR3 region has the DNA TGTGCCAGCAGCGGGCCGGGACAGGGGGCAGGTGGCTACACCTTC. Together with reference TRBV5-4 and TRBJ1-2, the CDR3 gives the full variable domain: ETGVTQSPTHLIKTRGQQVTLRCSSQSGHNTVSWYQQALGQGPQFIFQYYREEENGRGNFPPRFSGLQFPNYSSELNVNALELDDSALYLCASSGPGQGAGGYTFGSGTRLTVV.

J is TRBJ2-1 and V is TRBV7-8; 9 positions agree with TRBD2. CDR1 is SGHVS and CDR2 is FQNEAQ in the germline V gene. Unmatched junction bases numbered 6, after V lost 5 bases and J lost 4 bases. CDR3 length: 15 residues. CDR3 DNA sequence: TGTGCCAGCAGCCCCCTAGCGGGGTCATACAATGAGCAGTTCTTC. The encoded protein is CASSPLAGSYNEQFF.

This clone was seen just once. CDR3 DNA: TGTGCCAGCAGTGTACCTATAGCGTGGAGCTCCTACAATGAGCAGTTCTTC. It yields the protein CASSVPIAWSSYNEQFF. The chain joins TRBV6-1 to TRBJ2-1, with a possible D match to TRBD2 (5 bases). Germline V gene data show CDR1 as MNHNS and CDR2 as SASEGT. The CDR3 is 17 amino acids. The V gene lost 4 bases and the J gene lost 0 bases, with 16 bases spanning the gap.

The rearrangement uses TRBV19 and TRBJ1-2; 7 bases fit TRBD1. V dropped 5 bases and J dropped 6; count of bases not matched to a gene: 6. The CDR3 sequence is 13 residues long. Germline V gene sequence: CDR1 LNHDA, CDR2 SQIVND (reference sequence). CDR3 coding DNA: TGTGCCAGTAGTCCAGACAGGGAAGATGGCTACACCTTC. Amino acids: CASSPDREDGYTF.

On this clone itself: Germline is not matched at one junction end, which may reflect a read error. This rearrangement joins TRBV7-7 to TRBJ2-3, with D perhaps TRBD2 (6 bases). The CDR3 has 13 residues. Germline V lookup: CDR1 SSHAT, CDR2 FNYEAQ (reference sequence). The CDR3 DNA reads TGTGCTAGCAGCCGTGGAGGGCGAGATACGCAGTATTTT. Its protein is CASSRGGRDTQYF.

In this sample, this clone turned up once. The gene calls are TRBV5-1 and TRBJ2-3, with 7 positions matching TRBD1. The V segment lost 3 bases and the J segment 2 bases; nucleotides outside the gene matches: 9. Germline lookup yields CDR1 SGHRS and CDR2 YFSETQ. The CDR3 extends over 16 amino acids. CDR3 amino acids: CASSYRDSIFTDTQYF. Here the CDR3 DNA reads TGCGCCAGCAGCTACCGGGACAGCATTTTCACAGATACGCAGTATTTT.

This rearrangement joins TRBV6-1 to TRBJ2-3; 7 bases agree with TRBD2. Germline V gives CDR1 MNHNS, CDR2 SASEGT. The CDR3 consists of 14 residues. V was pared by 1 base and J by 3 bases, with 1 base of the junction left unmatched. The CDR3 is CASSEGGGTDTQYF. The CDR3 DNA is TGTGCCAGCAGTGAAGGGGGGGGAACAGATACGCAGTATTTT.

Only one count was recorded for this clone. The chain joins TRBV11-3 to TRBJ2-3; no firm D call. CDR3 length: 13 amino acids. The V and J ends lost 3 bases and 2 bases respectively, with 6 bases between them. Germline V gene sequence: CDR1 SGHNT, CDR2 YENEEA. The CDR3 DNA follows: TGTGCCAGCAGCTTGCCTAACACAGATACGCAGTATTTT. This encodes CASSLPNTDTQYF.

The chain combines TRBV20-1 with TRBJ2-5; the D gene is possibly TRBD2 (5 bases). The CDR3 is 14 residues long. Trimming took off 3 bases at V and 2 bases at J, with 13 bases between the two ends. Germline CDR1 is DFQATT and CDR2 is SNEGSKA (reference sequence). The DNA of the CDR3 is TGCAGTGCTAGTAAGGACCGGGGTCAAGAGACCCAGTACTTC. Translation gives CSASKDRGQETQYF.

This clone showed up just once. V gene TRBV3-1 (or the pseudogene TRBV3-2) combines with J gene TRBJ1-4; D may be TRBD1 (5 bases). Germline CDR1 is LGHDT and CDR2 is YNNKEL (reference sequence). V shed 4 bases and J shed 0 bases, with 9 bases lying between them. CDR3 length: 15 amino acids. The CDR3 here is CASSPGQATNEKLFF. The CDR3 nucleotides are TGTGCCAGCAGCCCAGGACAAGCAACTAATGAAAAACTGTTTTTT.

This chain connects TRBV2 to TRBJ2-3, with D possibly matching TRBD1 (6 bases). Germline V gene data show CDR1 as SNHLY and CDR2 as FYNNEI. V lost 4 bases to trimming and J lost 0 bases, with 8 bases between them. This CDR3 region has 14 residues. The CDR3 reads CASSGGRSTDTQYF. In nucleotides, the CDR3 is TGTGCCAGCAGTGGGGGGCGCAGCACAGATACGCAGTATTTT. Supplemented by reference TRBV2 and TRBJ2-3, the full variable domain reads EPEVTQTPSHQVTQMGQEVILRCVPISNHLYFYWYRQILGQKVEFLVSFYNNEISEKSEIFDDQFSVERPDGSNFTLKIRSTKLEDSAMYFCASSGGRSTDTQYFGPGTRLTVL.

The J gene is TRBJ2-7, the V gene TRBV9, with TRBD1 identical over 10 bases. The trim removed 4 bases at V and 7 bases at J, leaving 11 bases unmatched. The CDR3 is 15 amino acids. Germline V gene sequence: CDR1 SGDLS, CDR2 YYNGEE. CDR3 residues: CASSSPGQGTTEQYF. In DNA form, the CDR3 reads TGTGCCAGCAGCAGTCCGGGACAGGGGACGACTGAGCAGTACTTC.

The J gene is TRBJ2-7, the V gene TRBV29-1, with 8 positions matching TRBD2. The germline V gene encodes CDR1 SQVTM and CDR2 ANQGSEA. Trimming removed 6 bases from V and 6 bases from J; junction bases left unmatched: 10. There are 13 residues in the CDR3. The CDR3 nucleotides are TGCAGCGTGAGAAGCGGGAGCGCTCGCGAGCAGTACTTC. It encodes CSVRSGSAREQYF.

The rearrangement links TRBV27 to TRBJ1-1; D is perhaps TRBD1 (6 bases). Germline lookup yields CDR1 MNHEY and CDR2 SMNVEV (reference sequence). V was clipped by 4 bases and J by 5 bases, with 14 bases between them. The CDR3 is made up of 14 amino acids. CDR3 residues: CASSSTGLRTEAFF. The CDR3 bases are TGTGCCAGCAGTTCGACAGGTCTTAGGACTGAAGCTTTCTTT.

This clone was seen once. The chain carries TRBV29-1 and TRBJ2-3, with D possibly TRBD1 on 6 matching bases. Germline-derived CDR1 and CDR2 are SQVTM and ANQGSEA. The ends were cut back, 5 bases at V and 4 bases at J, with 7 bases in the middle. The CDR3 length is 11 residues. The CDR3 DNA sequence: TGCAGCGTTCAGGGGTCAGATACGCAGTATTTT. Its protein is CSVQGSDTQYF.

Only a few counts were recorded for this clone. This chain connects TRBV6-5 to TRBJ2-7; 10 bases align to TRBD1. Germline CDR1 MNHEY, CDR2 SVGAGI. V shed 5 bases and J 8 bases; nucleotides not matched to a gene: 3. The CDR3 is 12 amino acids. The CDR3: CASSPTGGKQYF. DNA of the CDR3: TGTGCCAGCAGTCCGACAGGGGGCAAGCAGTACTTC.

The sample holds one count of this clone. This chain links TRBV2 with TRBJ2-1, with D tentatively TRBD1 (7 bases). This CDR3 comprises 15 residues. V was cut by 9 bases and J by 7 bases, with 22 bases left in between. Germline loops: CDR1 SNHLY, CDR2 FYNNEI. DNA of the CDR3: TGTGCCAGTCTCAAGCAGGGGGGAATTTGGAATGAGCAGTTCTTC. This gives the protein CASLKQGGIWNEQFF.